Given below is one T cell receptor (beta chain) in context. In the original analysis: Estimated nucleated cell counts came from reference gene primer amplification. TCRdb's copy holds only in-frame clones and misses some; the assay was immunoSEQ multiplex PCR. V, J and clone size derive from that table, while D and trimming were established from the DNA sequence. Of over 60,000 clones in the sample, around 76% were seen once. This sample was included in a study of blood T cell repertoires in COVID-19. Study details: Collection of acute and convalescent COVID-19 samples took place in the United States, Italy and Spain. Sample material is recorded as cDNA or gDNA derived from T cells, B-cell-depleted T cells, or PBMCs.

V shed 2 bases and J 4 bases; nucleotides not matched to a gene: 7. Germline V gene data show CDR1 as SGHVS and CDR2 as FQNEAQ. CDR3 length: 15 residues. The chain is built from TRBV7-8 and TRBJ2-7; 8 nucleotides align to TRBD1. Sequencing was done on a sample of peripheral blood. The receptor was isolated from a human donor in a cohort sampled during active COVID-19. The CDR3 spells CASSLSLQGAYEQYF. The CDR3 bases are TGTGCCAGCAGCTTATCTCTGCAGGGGGCTTACGAGCAGTACTTC.